Below are 17 T cell receptor beta chains sequenced from a single sample in a study of control samples from healthy donors and cancer patients. Profiled with immunoSEQ multiplex PCR; TCRdb holds only in-frame clones, not every one. This table has around 130,000 clones, just under 90% appearing once. The sequencing input was blood. These receptors all stem from a man aged 25-40 years in good health.

The chain uses TRBV7-8 and TRBJ2-7, with 9 bases identical to TRBD2. J was trimmed by 0 bases and V by 6 bases; bases with no gene match: 3. Germline V gene lookup returns CDR1 SGHVS and CDR2 FQNEAQ. The CDR3 contains 14 residues. CDR3 nucleotide sequence: TGTGCCAGCAGTCCTAGCGGGAACTCCTACGAGCAGTACTTC. It is translated as CASSPSGNSYEQYF.

Comment on this clone: At one boundary the junction diverges from the germline segment, which might be a read error. The V call is TRBV7-2, the J call TRBJ2-3; TRBD2 matches 12 bases. The CDR3 loop spans 16 amino acids. Germline loops: CDR1 SGHTA, CDR2 FQGNSA. The DNA of the CDR3 is TGTGCCAGCAGCTTAGAACTAGCGGGGGGCACCGATACGCAGTATTTT. Translation: CASSLELAGGTDTQYF.

The chain links TRBV6-5 to TRBJ1-3; tentatively, D is TRBD1 (6 bases). CDR3 size: 13 residues. Between the trimmed V and J ends, which lost 6 bases and 4 bases, there was a span of 10 bases. Germline lookup yields CDR1 MNHEY and CDR2 SVGAGI. The CDR3 spells CASRGGEGNTIYF. The CDR3 coding sequence is TGTGCCAGCAGAGGGGGGGAAGGAAACACCATATATTTT.

This chain links TRBV9 with TRBJ1-2; D is undetermined. The germline CDR1 and CDR2 sequences are SGDLS and YYNGEE. This CDR3 contains 15 residues. V was pared by 0 bases and J by 7 bases, with 16 bases between. CDR3 in amino acids: CASSVGPGPAGGYTF. As DNA, the CDR3 is TGTGCCAGCAGCGTAGGGCCGGGTCCGGCAGGTGGCTACACCTTC.

In nucleotides, the CDR3 is TGTGCCAGCAGCCAGGATTGGGCTCGGGAGCAGTACTTC. Protein: CASSQDWAREQYF. The J gene is TRBJ2-7, the V gene TRBV14, with D uncertain. This CDR3 contains 13 residues. From germline, CDR1 is SGHDN and CDR2 FVKESK. V lost 3 bases to trimming and J lost 7 bases, with 13 bases between them.

The chain has TRBV3-1 (or the pseudogene TRBV3-2) and TRBJ2-2; perhaps TRBD2 as D (6 bases). There are 15 residues in the CDR3. CDR1 and CDR2 from the germline V gene are LGHDT and YNNKEL (reference sequence). With 6 bases removed from V and 0 bases from J, the gap between germline ends came to 11 bases. The CDR3 DNA is TGTGCCAGCAGGGGTCTAGCGACGAACACCGGGGAGCTGTTTTTT. This encodes CASRGLATNTGELFF.

The V and J genes are TRBV30 and TRBJ1-6, with D uncertain. With 2 bases removed from V and 4 bases from J, the gap between germline ends came to 15 bases. This CDR3 has 16 amino acids. Germline loops: CDR1 GTSNPN, CDR2 SVGIG (reference sequence). The CDR3 protein is CAWSIRPENYNSPLHF. The CDR3 DNA sequence: TGTGCCTGGAGTATCCGACCCGAAAATTATAATTCACCCCTCCACTTT. Full variable domain (rest looked up from reference TRBV30 and TRBJ1-6): SQTIHQWPATLVQPVGSPLSLECTVEGTSNPNLYWYRQAAGRGLQLLFYSVGIGQISSEVPQNLSASRPQDRQFILSSKKLLLSDSGFYLCAWSIRPENYNSPLHFGNGTRLTVT.

The chain employs TRBV5-1 and TRBJ2-3; tentative D call: TRBD2 (6 bases). This CDR3 comprises 15 residues. Germline lookup yields CDR1 SGHRS and CDR2 YFSETQ. V lost 5 bases, J lost 3 bases, and 16 bases lay in between. The CDR3 sequence: CASRPPGLMTDTQYF. CDR3 DNA: TGCGCCAGCAGGCCCCCGGGACTCATGACAGATACGCAGTATTTT. The whole variable domain, filled in from reference TRBV5-1 and TRBJ2-3, reads KAGVTQTPRYLIKTRGQQVTLSCSPISGHRSVSWYQQTPGQGLQFLFEYFSETQRNKGNFPGRFSGRQFSNSRSEMNVSTLELGDSALYLCASRPPGLMTDTQYFGPGTRLTVL.

This rearrangement joins TRBV4-2 to TRBJ1-4; D is ambiguous. With 2 bases removed from V and 1 base from J, the gap between germline ends came to 11 bases. This CDR3 is 16 amino acids long. Germline CDR1 LGHNA, CDR2 YNFKEQ. The CDR3 DNA is TGTGCCAGCAGCCAAAGCCCAGTCAGAACTAATGAAAAACTGTTTTTT. It specifies CASSQSPVRTNEKLFF.

This chain uses TRBV7-2 with TRBJ2-1; TRBD1 or TRBD2 may be the D gene (5 bases each). CDR1 SGHTA and CDR2 FQGNSA come from the germline V gene. V was pared by 5 bases and J by 9 bases, with 14 bases between. CDR3 size: 13 residues. DNA for the CDR3: TGTGCCAGCAGCCAGGGACGAGAGCGTGAGCAGTTCTTC. It yields the protein CASSQGREREQFF.

This clone was observed once. In DNA form, the CDR3 reads TGCGCCAGCAGCTTGGTCCCAGGGGAGGCCGGGGAGCTGTTTTTT. This encodes CASSLVPGEAGELFF. The gene calls are TRBV5-1 and TRBJ2-2; either TRBD1 or TRBD2 may fit D (6 bases each). The CDR3 runs to 15 residues. The V gene's germline CDR1 is SGHRS and CDR2 YFSETQ. The ends were cut back, 0 bases at V and 6 bases at J, with 12 bases in the middle.

The chain couples TRBV29-1 to TRBJ1-5; unclear D gene. Germline V lookup: CDR1 SQVTM, CDR2 ANQGSEA. The CDR3 covers 13 residues. Trimming took 4 bases from V and 0 from J, leaving 7 bases between them. CDR3 sequence (DNA): TGCAGCGTTGTTCTGGATAGCAATCAGCCCCAGCATTTT. Its translation: CSVVLDSNQPQHF.

The chain recombines TRBV2 with TRBJ1-1, with D possibly matching TRBD1 (6 bases). Germline V gene lookup returns CDR1 SNHLY and CDR2 FYNNEI. The length of the CDR3 is 13 residues. Trimming removed 6 bases from V and 1 base from J, with 9 bases in between. The DNA for the CDR3 is TGTGCCAGCAGACAGGGTTGGAACACTGAAGCTTTCTTT. Protein: CASRQGWNTEAFF.

The chain carries TRBV15 and TRBJ1-2; maybe TRBD1 (6 bases). The V gene's germline CDR1 is LNHNV and CDR2 YYDKDF (reference sequence). The V end lost 4 bases, the J end lost 4 bases, and 13 bases lay between the germline ends. The CDR3 loop spans 14 amino acids. CDR3 coding DNA: TGTGCCACCAGCACAACACAGGGCGCCTATGGCTACACCTTC. It yields the protein CATSTTQGAYGYTF.

The rearrangement joins TRBV19 to TRBJ2-4, with D possibly matching TRBD1 (6 bases). There are 17 residues in the CDR3. CDR1 and CDR2 (germline): LNHDA, SQIVND (reference sequence). V was cut by 5 bases and J by 3 bases, with 20 bases left in between. The CDR3 spells CASSHRDHRGFKNIQYF. CDR3 sequence (DNA): TGTGCCAGTAGTCACCGGGACCATAGGGGGTTCAAAAACATTCAGTACTTC.

This clone turned up a few times. The chain recombines TRBV7-9 with TRBJ2-7; possible D gene TRBD2, 5 bases. The V gene's germline CDR1 is SEHNR and CDR2 FQNEAQ (reference sequence). CDR3 length: 13 residues. V shed 5 bases and J shed 2 bases, with 10 bases lying between them. This CDR3 is CASSPPGTYEQYF. The CDR3, as DNA: TGTGCCAGCAGCCCACCGGGGACCTACGAGCAGTACTTC.

The chain links TRBV10-3 to TRBJ2-3; TRBD2 matches at 14 bases. CDR3 size: 16 residues. The germline CDR1 and CDR2 sequences are ENHRY and SYGVKD. The V gene end was trimmed by 4 bases and the J gene end by 2 bases; junction bases not matched to a gene: 2. The CDR3 nucleotides are TGTGCCATCAGTGGGGGACTAGCGGGGGTCACAGATACGCAGTATTTT. Protein: CAISGGLAGVTDTQYF.